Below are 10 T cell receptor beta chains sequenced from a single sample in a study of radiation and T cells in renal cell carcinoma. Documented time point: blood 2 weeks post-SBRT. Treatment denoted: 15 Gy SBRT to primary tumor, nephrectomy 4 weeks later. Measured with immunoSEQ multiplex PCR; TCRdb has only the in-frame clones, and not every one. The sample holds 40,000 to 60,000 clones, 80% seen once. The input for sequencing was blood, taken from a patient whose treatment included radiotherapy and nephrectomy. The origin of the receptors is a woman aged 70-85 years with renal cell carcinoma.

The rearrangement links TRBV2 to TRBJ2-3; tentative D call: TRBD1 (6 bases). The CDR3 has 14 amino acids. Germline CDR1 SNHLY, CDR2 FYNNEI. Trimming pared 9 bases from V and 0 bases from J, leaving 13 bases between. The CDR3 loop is CASLDSLSTDTQYF. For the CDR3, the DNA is TGTGCCAGTTTGGACAGCCTTAGCACAGATACGCAGTATTTT. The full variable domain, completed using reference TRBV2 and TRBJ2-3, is EPEVTQTPSHQVTQMGQEVILRCVPISNHLYFYWYRQILGQKVEFLVSFYNNEISEKSEIFDDQFSVERPDGSNFTLKIRSTKLEDSAMYFCASLDSLSTDTQYFGPGTRLTVL.

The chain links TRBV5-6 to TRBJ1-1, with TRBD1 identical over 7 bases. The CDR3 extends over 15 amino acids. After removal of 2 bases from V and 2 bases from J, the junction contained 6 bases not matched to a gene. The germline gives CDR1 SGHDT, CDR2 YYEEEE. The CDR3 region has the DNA TGTGCCAGCAGCTTTACAGGGGCCCTCAACACTGAAGCTTTCTTT. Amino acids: CASSFTGALNTEAFF. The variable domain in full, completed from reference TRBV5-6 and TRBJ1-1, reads DAGVTQSPTHLIKTRGQQVTLRCSPKSGHDTVSWYQQALGQGPQFIFQYYEEEERQRGNFPDRFSGHQFPNYSSELNVNALLLGDSALYLCASSFTGALNTEAFFGQGTRLTVV.

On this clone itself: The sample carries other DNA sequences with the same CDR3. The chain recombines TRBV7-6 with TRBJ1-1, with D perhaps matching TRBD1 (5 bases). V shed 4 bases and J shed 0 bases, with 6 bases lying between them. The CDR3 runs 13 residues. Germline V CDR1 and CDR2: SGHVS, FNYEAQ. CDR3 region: CASSSGLNTEAFF. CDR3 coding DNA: TGTGCCAGCAGCTCGGGGCTGAACACTGAAGCTTTCTTT.

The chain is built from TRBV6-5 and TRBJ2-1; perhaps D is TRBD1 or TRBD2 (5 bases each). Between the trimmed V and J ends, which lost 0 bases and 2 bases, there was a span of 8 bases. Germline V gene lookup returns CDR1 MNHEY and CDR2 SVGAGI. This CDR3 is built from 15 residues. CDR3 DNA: TGTGCCAGCAGTTACTCGAGGGGCGCCTACAATGAGCAGTTCTTC. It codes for CASSYSRGAYNEQFF.

The CDR3 protein is CASSQSSGNTIYF. The CDR3 region has the DNA TGTGCCAGCAGCCAAAGCTCTGGAAACACCATATATTTT. J is TRBJ1-3 and V is TRBV9; D remains unclear. The germline V gene has CDR1 SGDLS and CDR2 YYNGEE. The CDR3 is 13 residues long. V lost 4 bases, J lost 0 bases, and 5 bases lay in between.

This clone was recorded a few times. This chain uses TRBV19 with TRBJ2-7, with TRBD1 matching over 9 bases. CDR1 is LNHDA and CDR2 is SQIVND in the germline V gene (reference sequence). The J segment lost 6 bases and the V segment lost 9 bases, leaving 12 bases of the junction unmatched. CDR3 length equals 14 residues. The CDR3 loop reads CASGAGTGKREQYF. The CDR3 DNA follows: TGTGCCAGCGGTGCCGGGACAGGGAAACGCGAGCAGTACTTC.

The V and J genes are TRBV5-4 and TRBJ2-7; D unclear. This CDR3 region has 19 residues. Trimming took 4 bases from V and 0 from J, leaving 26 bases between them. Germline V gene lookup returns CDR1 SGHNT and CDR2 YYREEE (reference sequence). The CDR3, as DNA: TGTGCCAGCAGCCAATCAGGACCGAGGATCGTTCTGCCCTCCTACGAGCAGTACTTC. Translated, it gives CASSQSGPRIVLPSYEQYF.

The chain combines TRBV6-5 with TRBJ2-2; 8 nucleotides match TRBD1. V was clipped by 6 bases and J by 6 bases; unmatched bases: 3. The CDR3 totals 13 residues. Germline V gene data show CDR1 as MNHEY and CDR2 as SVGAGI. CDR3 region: CASSSRGPGELFF. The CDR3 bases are TGTGCCAGCAGCTCCAGGGGGCCCGGGGAGCTGTTTTTT.

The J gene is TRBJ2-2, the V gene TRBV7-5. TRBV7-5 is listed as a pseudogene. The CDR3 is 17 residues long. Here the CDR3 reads CVRSLGWAGEDTGELFF. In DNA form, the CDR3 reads TGTGTCAGAAGCTTAGGATGGGCAGGGGAGGACACCGGGGAGCTGTTTTTT.

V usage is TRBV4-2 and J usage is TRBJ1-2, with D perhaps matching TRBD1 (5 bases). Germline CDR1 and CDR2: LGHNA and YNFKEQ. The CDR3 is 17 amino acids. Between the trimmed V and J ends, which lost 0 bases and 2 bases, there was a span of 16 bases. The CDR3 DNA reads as TGTGCCAGCAGCCAAGATCTAACAAGAGGGGCCAACTATGGCTACACCTTC. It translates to CASSQDLTRGANYGYTF.